This T cell receptor beta chain was sequenced in a study of Graves' ophthalmopathy and Graves' hyperthyroidism. The sample holds many counts of this clonotype. Its antigen is not known. Amplification of the TCR beta CDR3 regions used RNA transcripts (as template). First-round RT-PCR with HTBI primers preceded a second-round multiplex PCR. TCRdb analysed the multiplex PCR reads with MiXCR anew, one entry per CDR3 protein. The table has about 370,000 distinct CDR3 sequences, around 16% seen once. Fresh peripheral blood, roughly 9.4 ml, was the PBMC source. The CDR3 sequence is 16 residues long. Germline V CDR1 and CDR2: MNHEY, SVGEGT. Trimming stripped 2 bases from V and 5 bases from J, with 18 bases between. Whole-study results and caveats: A majority of expanded thyroid clonotypes exceeding 0.001 frequency were likewise present in blood. This model predicted ophthalmopathy progression (sensitivity around 71%, specificity around 72%).

Input material: peripheral blood. The gene calls are TRBV6-2 or TRBV6-3 and TRBJ2-5, with no clear D. The receptor's source is a woman between 18 and 29 years old with Graves' ophthalmopathy. CDR3 in DNA: TGTGCCAGCAGTTACCCCCCAGAAGCGACTTGGGAGACCCAGTACTTC. Protein: CASSYPPEATWETQYF.